This TCR beta chain is from a study of T cells expressing NK-cell markers. Study summary: The sequencing cohort of eight donors included seven HCMV-seropositive individuals and one seronegative individual. Whole-study findings and limits: These same clonotypes (in a handful of donors) also led the CD3+CD56-NKG2C+ fraction.

On this clonotype itself: Its antigen is not known.

The CDR3 extends over 14 amino acids. Germline assignment: CDR1 SGHAT and CDR2 FQNNGV. For TCR beta, cDNA was produced by 5'RACE template switching with UMIs. With the 5' RACE reads reprocessed, TCRdb shows one record per CDR3 protein and no DNA. This repertoire comprises approximately 380,000 distinct CDR3 sequences; its ten largest clones make up roughly 5.2%. The clonotype comes from a man between 18 and 69 years old in good health. Source material: blood T cells: a sorted CD56 or NKG2C T cell subset, CD4+ or CD8+ T cells, or bulk PBMC T cells (not recorded which). The chain has TRBV11-2 and TRBJ1-3; lacking DNA, the TRBD1 call made by TCRdb goes unchecked. CDR3 residues: CASGGSGAGNTIYF.